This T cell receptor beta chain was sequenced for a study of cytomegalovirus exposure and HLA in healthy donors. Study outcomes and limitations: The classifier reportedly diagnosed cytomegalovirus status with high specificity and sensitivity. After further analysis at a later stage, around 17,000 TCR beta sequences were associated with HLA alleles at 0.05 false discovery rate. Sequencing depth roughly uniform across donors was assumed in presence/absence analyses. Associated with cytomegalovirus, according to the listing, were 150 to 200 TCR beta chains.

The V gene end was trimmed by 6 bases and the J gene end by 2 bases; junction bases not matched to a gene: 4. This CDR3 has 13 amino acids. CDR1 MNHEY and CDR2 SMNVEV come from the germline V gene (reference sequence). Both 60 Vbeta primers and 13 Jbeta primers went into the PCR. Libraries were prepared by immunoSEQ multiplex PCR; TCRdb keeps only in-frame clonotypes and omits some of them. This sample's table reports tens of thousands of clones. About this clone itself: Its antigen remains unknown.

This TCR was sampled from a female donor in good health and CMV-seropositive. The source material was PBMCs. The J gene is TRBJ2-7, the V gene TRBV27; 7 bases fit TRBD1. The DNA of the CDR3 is TGTGCCAGCAGAGACAGGGTACCCTACGAGCAGTACTTC. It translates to CASRDRVPYEQYF.